This T cell receptor (beta chain) was documented in a study of PD-1 blockade in classical Hodgkin lymphoma. Study information: Patients were given intravenous nivolumab, 3 mg/kg, every 2 weeks.

All the patients suffered relapse after autologous stem cell transplantation, and brentuximab vedotin exposure differed. General study findings and limits: Newly diagnosed patients were said to have less baseline TCR diversity than healthy donors did. Undefined causes, possibly disease activity or prior therapy, underlie the repertoire differences. The baseline diversity of complete responders showed similarity to that of newly diagnosed patients.

A word on this clone: Its antigen is not identified. At the DNA level, this CDR3 is encoded by other sequences in the same sample as well.

Assay used: immunoSEQ multiplex PCR; TCRdb lists only in-frame clones, some missing. The table lists nearly 25,000 clones, 70% to 80% of them singletons. The ends lost 2 bases at V and 9 bases at J; junction bases unmatched: 4. Germline CDR1 reads SGDLS; CDR2 reads YYNGEE. This CDR3 is built from 15 residues. Here the sequenced sample was peripheral blood mononuclear cells (PBMCs), taken before the second cycle of nivolumab. V gene TRBV9 combines with J gene TRBJ2-1, with 14 bases fitting TRBD2. The sequence derives from a human donor with classical Hodgkin lymphoma. In DNA, the CDR3 is TGTGCCAGCAGCGTGGGACTAGCGGGAGTAGCTGAGCAGTTCTTC. It specifies CASSVGLAGVAEQFF.